Below, 21 T cell receptor beta chains from the same sample are listed, as sequenced in a study of human thymus T cells. Generated by immunoSEQ multiplex PCR, the TCRdb table keeps only in-frame clones and is missing some. The table has about 60,000 clones, 94% seen once. Sequencing was carried out using blood. All receptors come from a boy younger than two with a congenital heart defect but otherwise immunologically healthy.

This chain links TRBV19 with TRBJ2-1; D is uncertain. Between the trimmed V and J ends, which lost 7 bases and 10 bases, there was a span of 14 bases. The CDR3 covers 12 residues. Germline V CDR1 and CDR2: LNHDA, SQIVND (reference sequence). CDR3 nucleotides: TGTGCCAGTACCCATGGGGATTGGGAGCAGTTCTTC. This codes for CASTHGDWEQFF.

The chain couples TRBV19 to TRBJ1-2, with TRBD1 matching over 11 bases. Germline CDR1 is LNHDA and CDR2 is SQIVND (reference sequence). V lost 5 bases to trimming and J lost 4 bases; unmatched junction nucleotides: 12. This CDR3 is built from 17 residues. The CDR3 DNA is TGTGCCAGTAGTGCCGGACCCGGACAGGGGGCTGGCTATGGCTACACCTTC. This gives the protein CASSAGPGQGAGYGYTF.

This clone was observed a handful of times. This sequence joins TRBV4-2 and TRBJ1-1, with a tentative D call TRBD1 (5 bases). Germline values: CDR1 LGHNA, CDR2 YNFKEQ. The CDR3 consists of 16 residues. Trimming left V 4 bases short and J 6 bases short, with 21 bases between. The CDR3: CASSLETGLLRAEAFF. In DNA, the CDR3 is TGTGCCAGCAGCCTAGAAACAGGCCTGCTTCGCGCTGAAGCTTTCTTT.

The chain carries TRBV7-9 and TRBJ1-4, with TRBD1 as a possible D gene (5 bases). With 3 bases removed from V and 3 bases from J, the gap between germline ends came to 8 bases. Germline V CDR1 and CDR2: SEHNR, FQNEAQ (reference sequence). This CDR3 comprises 14 residues. The CDR3 protein is CASSLTEPNEKLFF. For the CDR3, the DNA is TGTGCCAGCAGCTTGACAGAGCCTAATGAAAAACTGTTTTTT.

V and J are TRBV7-9 and TRBJ2-3; D unresolved. The V gene lost 2 bases and the J gene lost 6 bases, with 9 bases spanning the gap. There are 13 residues in the CDR3. Germline V gives CDR1 SEHNR, CDR2 FQNEAQ (reference sequence). The CDR3 region is CASSLFPDDTQYF. CDR3 in DNA: TGTGCCAGCAGCTTATTTCCGGACGATACGCAGTATTTT. Complete variable domain (other parts from reference TRBV7-9 and TRBJ2-3): DTGVSQNPRHKITKRGQNVTFRCDPISEHNRLYWYRQTLGQGPEFLTYFQNEAQLEKSRLLSDRFSAERPKGSFSTLEIQRTEQGDSAMYLCASSLFPDDTQYFGPGTRLTVL.

The chain uses TRBV29-1 and TRBJ2-7; D not resolved. This CDR3 is 13 amino acids long. Germline V gene data show CDR1 as SQVTM and CDR2 as ANQGSEA. The V end was cut by 7 bases, the J end by 4 bases, with 17 bases between. The CDR3 is CSASSLNRYEQYF. The CDR3 DNA reads as TGCAGCGCTTCTTCTCTAAATAGGTACGAGCAGTACTTC.

The chain employs TRBV11-2 and TRBJ2-7; perhaps TRBD2 as D (5 bases). V lost 3 bases to trimming and J lost 3 bases, with 9 bases between them. This CDR3 has 13 amino acids. Germline values: CDR1 SGHAT, CDR2 FQNNGV. The CDR3 DNA is TGTGCCAGCAGCTTCGTTGGAGGCTACGAGCAGTACTTC. It translates to CASSFVGGYEQYF.

The rearrangement uses TRBV4-1 and TRBJ1-3, with D tentatively TRBD1 (6 bases). Germline CDR1 reads MGHRA; CDR2 reads YSYEKL. Deletions cut 2 bases from V and 0 bases from J, with 17 bases between. The CDR3 totals 18 residues. For the CDR3, the DNA is TGCGCCAGCAGCCAATGGGACACGGGACGGATCTCTGGAAACACCATATATTTT. This gives the protein CASSQWDTGRISGNTIYF.

The chain combines TRBV6-5 with TRBJ2-2, with D unresolved. This CDR3 spans 12 amino acids. Per the germline V gene, CDR1 is MNHEY and CDR2 is SVGAGI. The germline V and J ends were trimmed by 6 bases and 4 bases, with 6 bases remaining between them. CDR3 residues: CASRIFTGELFF. The CDR3 nucleotides read TGTGCCAGCAGAATATTCACCGGGGAGCTGTTTTTT.

This chain joins TRBV1 and TRBJ1-1. TRBV1 is tagged as a pseudogene. This CDR3 is built from 14 residues. The CDR3 DNA reads TGCACCAGCAGCCGGACGATGGGGAACACTGAAGCTTTCTTT. Protein sequence: CTSSRTMGNTEAFF.

The chain uses TRBV7-2 and TRBJ1-1, with 7 bases that match TRBD1. V shed 5 bases, J shed 0 bases, and the junction held 3 bases outside the gene matches. Looked up from germline, CDR1 is SGHTA and CDR2 is FQGNSA. The CDR3 loop spans 14 amino acids. CDR3 DNA: TGTGCCAGCAGCCCGGGACAGTTGAACACTGAAGCTTTCTTT. Protein sequence: CASSPGQLNTEAFF.

The V call is TRBV18, the J call TRBJ2-7; 7 nucleotides line up with TRBD2. The CDR3 contains 15 residues. The ends lost 3 bases at V and 0 bases at J; junction bases unmatched: 5. Germline V gene lookup returns CDR1 KGHSH and CDR2 LQKENI. The CDR3 region is CASSPALARSYEQYF. The CDR3 DNA reads TGTGCCAGCTCACCGGCACTAGCGCGCTCCTACGAGCAGTACTTC.

The J gene is TRBJ2-3, the V gene TRBV4-1, with TRBD2 matching over 14 bases. V dropped 0 bases and J dropped 6; count of bases not matched to a gene: 8. The CDR3 totals 18 residues. Germline V gives CDR1 MGHRA, CDR2 YSYEKL. DNA for the CDR3: TGCGCCAGCAGCCAAGATCCCCGACTAGCGGGGGGGCCCGATACGCAGTATTTT. The encoded protein is CASSQDPRLAGGPDTQYF.

This clone was seen once. The rearrangement links TRBV2 to TRBJ1-1; a possible D gene is TRBD1 (6 bases). Trimming removed 4 bases at V and 4 bases at J, with 13 bases between. The CDR3 totals 14 residues. Looked up from germline, CDR1 is SNHLY and CDR2 is FYNNEI. CDR3 bases: TGTGCCAGCAGTGTAGGGGGGGTGGTCACTGAAGCTTTCTTT. Translating it yields CASSVGGVVTEAFF. Complete variable domain (other parts from reference TRBV2 and TRBJ1-1): EPEVTQTPSHQVTQMGQEVILRCVPISNHLYFYWYRQILGQKVEFLVSFYNNEISEKSEIFDDQFSVERPDGSNFTLKIRSTKLEDSAMYFCASSVGGVVTEAFFGQGTRLTVV.

The J gene is TRBJ2-7, the V gene TRBV28, with D maybe TRBD2 (6 bases). The germline CDR1 and CDR2 sequences are MDHEN and SYDVKM. This CDR3 has 13 residues. Trimming pared 7 bases from V and 2 bases from J, leaving 12 bases between. The CDR3 sequence is CASKEGLTYEQYF. The CDR3, as DNA: TGTGCCAGCAAGGAGGGACTGACCTACGAGCAGTACTTC.

CDR3 residues: CASSGRLAGDHEQYF. CDR3 nucleotides: TGTGCCAGCAGCGGCCGACTAGCGGGGGACCACGAGCAGTACTTC. This rearrangement joins TRBV7-9 to TRBJ2-7, with 12 nucleotides matching TRBD2. The CDR3 consists of 15 residues. CDR1 and CDR2 (germline): SEHNR, FQNEAQ (reference sequence). The ends lost 5 bases at V and 5 bases at J; junction bases unmatched: 7.

The gene calls are TRBV5-1 and TRBJ1-4; D uncertain. The CDR3 sequence is 16 residues long. V was cut by 0 bases and J by 0 bases, with 9 bases left in between. Germline CDR1 reads SGHRS; CDR2 reads YFSETQ. CDR3 DNA sequence: TGCGCCAGCAGCTTGGGCCCAGTTGCAACTAATGAAAAACTGTTTTTT. It yields the protein CASSLGPVATNEKLFF.

This clone was found once. The chain is built from TRBV9 and TRBJ1-1, with 7 positions matching TRBD1. The CDR3 is 14 residues long. The germline V gene has CDR1 SGDLS and CDR2 YYNGEE. Trimming at V came to 4 bases and at J to 3 bases, leaving 6 bases not matched to a gene. The CDR3 nucleotides read TGTGCCAGCAGCCCCATTCAGGGGGACACTGAAGCTTTCTTT. Its protein is CASSPIQGDTEAFF.

The chain has TRBV27 and TRBJ1-5, with TRBD1 matching 10 bases. Germline loops: CDR1 MNHEY, CDR2 SMNVEV (reference sequence). V lost 6 bases and J lost 6; bases outside the gene matches: 2. The CDR3 totals 13 residues. The DNA for the CDR3 is TGTGCCAGCAGCCGGGACAGGGGTCAGCCCCAGCATTTT. Translation gives CASSRDRGQPQHF.

This clone appeared a single time. V is TRBV11-2 and J is TRBJ2-1; TRBD2 is a possible D gene (7 bases). The germline gives CDR1 SGHAT, CDR2 FQNNGV. V lost 2 bases and J 2 bases, leaving 13 bases between the germline ends. CDR3 length: 16 amino acids. DNA for the CDR3: TGTGCCAGCAGCTTATACAGGGAGGGTCCCTACAATGAGCAGTTCTTC. This codes for CASSLYREGPYNEQFF.

The genes are TRBV7-2 and TRBJ2-2; 7 nucleotides agree with TRBD2. Germline CDR1 and CDR2: SGHTA and FQGNSA. The trim removed 10 bases at V and 5 bases at J, leaving 10 bases unmatched. CDR3 length: 14 residues. The CDR3 DNA reads TGTGCCATTCTCCCTACGCGGGGGACCGGGGAGCTGTTTTTT. Residues: CAILPTRGTGELFF.